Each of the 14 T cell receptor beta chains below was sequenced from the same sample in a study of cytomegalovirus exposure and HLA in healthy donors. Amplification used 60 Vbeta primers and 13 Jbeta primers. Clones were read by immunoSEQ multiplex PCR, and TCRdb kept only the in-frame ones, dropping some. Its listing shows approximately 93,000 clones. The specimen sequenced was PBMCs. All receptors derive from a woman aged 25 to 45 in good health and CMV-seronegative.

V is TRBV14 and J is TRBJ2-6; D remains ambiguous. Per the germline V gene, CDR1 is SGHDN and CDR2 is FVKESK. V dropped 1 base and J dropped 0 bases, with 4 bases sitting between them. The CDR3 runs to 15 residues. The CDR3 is CASSQVASGANVLTF. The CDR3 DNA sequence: TGTGCCAGCAGCCAAGTGGCCTCTGGGGCCAACGTCCTGACTTTC.

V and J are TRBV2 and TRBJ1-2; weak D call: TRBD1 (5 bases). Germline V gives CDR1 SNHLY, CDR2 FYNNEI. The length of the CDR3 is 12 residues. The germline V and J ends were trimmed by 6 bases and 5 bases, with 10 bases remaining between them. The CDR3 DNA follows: TGTGCCAGCAGAGGGGATAATTATGGCTACACCTTC. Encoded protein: CASRGDNYGYTF.

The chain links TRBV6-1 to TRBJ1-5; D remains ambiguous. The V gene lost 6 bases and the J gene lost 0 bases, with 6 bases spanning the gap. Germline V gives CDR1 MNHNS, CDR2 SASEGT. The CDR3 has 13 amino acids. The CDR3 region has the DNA TGTGCCAGCAGCGCTAATAGCAATCAGCCCCAGCATTTT. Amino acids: CASSANSNQPQHF.

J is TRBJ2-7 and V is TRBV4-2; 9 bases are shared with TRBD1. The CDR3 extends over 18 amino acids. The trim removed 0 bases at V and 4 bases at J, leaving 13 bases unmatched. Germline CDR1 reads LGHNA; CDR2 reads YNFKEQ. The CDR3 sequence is CASSQEDIGQGSRYEQYF. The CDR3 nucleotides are TGTGCCAGCAGCCAAGAGGACATCGGACAGGGGAGTCGGTACGAGCAGTACTTC.

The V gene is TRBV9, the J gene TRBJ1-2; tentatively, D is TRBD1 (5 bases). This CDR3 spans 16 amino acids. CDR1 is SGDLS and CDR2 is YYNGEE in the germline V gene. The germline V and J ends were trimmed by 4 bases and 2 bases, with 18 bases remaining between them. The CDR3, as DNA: TGTGCCAGCAGCCCACAAAGCTGGGGGGGAAACTATGGCTACACCTTC. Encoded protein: CASSPQSWGGNYGYTF.

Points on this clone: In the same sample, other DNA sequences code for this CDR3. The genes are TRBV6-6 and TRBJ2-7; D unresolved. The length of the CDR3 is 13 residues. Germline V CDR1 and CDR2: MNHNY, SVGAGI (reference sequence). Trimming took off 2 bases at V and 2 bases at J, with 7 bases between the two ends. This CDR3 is CASSYREAYEQYF. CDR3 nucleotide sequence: TGTGCCAGCAGTTACAGAGAAGCCTACGAGCAGTACTTC.

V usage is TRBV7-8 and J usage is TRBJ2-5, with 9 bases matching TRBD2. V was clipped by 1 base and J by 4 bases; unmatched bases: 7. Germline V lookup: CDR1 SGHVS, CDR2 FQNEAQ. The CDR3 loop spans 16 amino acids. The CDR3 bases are TGTGCCAGCAGCTTAGTTAGGACTAGCGCGCGAGAGACCCAGTACTTC. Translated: CASSLVRTSARETQYF. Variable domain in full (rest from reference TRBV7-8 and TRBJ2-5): GAGVSQSPRYKVAKRGQDVALRCDPISGHVSLFWYQQALGQGPEFLTYFQNEAQLDKSGLPSDRFFAERPEGSVSTLKIQRTQQEDSAVYLCASSLVRTSARETQYFGPGTRLLVL.

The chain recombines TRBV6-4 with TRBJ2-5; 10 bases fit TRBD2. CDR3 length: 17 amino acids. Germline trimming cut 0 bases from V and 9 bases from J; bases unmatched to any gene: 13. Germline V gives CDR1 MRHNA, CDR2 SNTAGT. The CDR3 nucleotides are TGTGCCAGCAGTGACTCTCGTGGGATAGCGGGAGGACAGGCCCAGTACTTC. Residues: CASSDSRGIAGGQAQYF.

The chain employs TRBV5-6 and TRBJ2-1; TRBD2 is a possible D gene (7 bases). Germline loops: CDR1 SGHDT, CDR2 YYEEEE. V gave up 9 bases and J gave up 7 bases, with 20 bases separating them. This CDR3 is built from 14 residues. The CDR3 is CATAWRGGRNEQFF. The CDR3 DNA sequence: TGTGCCACCGCTTGGAGGGGGGGCAGGAATGAGCAGTTCTTC. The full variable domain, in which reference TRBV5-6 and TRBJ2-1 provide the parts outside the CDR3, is DAGVTQSPTHLIKTRGQQVTLRCSPKSGHDTVSWYQQALGQGPQFIFQYYEEEERQRGNFPDRFSGHQFPNYSSELNVNALLLGDSALYLCATAWRGGRNEQFFGPGTRLTVL.

For the CDR3, the DNA is TGTGCCAGCAGCTTGCACAGGGCAAGGGATGAAGCTTTCTTT. As protein: CASSLHRARDEAFF. V and J are TRBV5-8 and TRBJ1-1, with TRBD1 as a possible D gene (6 bases). The V gene lost 1 base and the J gene lost 7 bases, with 14 bases spanning the gap. This CDR3 comprises 14 residues. Germline assignment: CDR1 SGHTS and CDR2 YDEGEE.

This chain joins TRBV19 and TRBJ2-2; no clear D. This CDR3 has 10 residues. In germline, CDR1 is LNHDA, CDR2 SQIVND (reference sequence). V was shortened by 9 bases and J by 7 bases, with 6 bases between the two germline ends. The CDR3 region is CASANGELFF. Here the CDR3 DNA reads TGTGCCAGCGCTAACGGGGAGCTGTTTTTT.

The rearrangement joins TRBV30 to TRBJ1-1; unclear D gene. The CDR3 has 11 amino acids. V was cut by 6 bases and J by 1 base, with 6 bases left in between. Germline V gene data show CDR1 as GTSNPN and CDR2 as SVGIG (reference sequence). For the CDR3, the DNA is TGTGCCTGCGAGAGGAACACTGAAGCTTTCTTT. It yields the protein CACERNTEAFF. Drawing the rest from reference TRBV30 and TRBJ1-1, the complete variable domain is SQTIHQWPATLVQPVGSPLSLECTVEGTSNPNLYWYRQAAGRGLQLLFYSVGIGQISSEVPQNLSASRPQDRQFILSSKKLLLSDSGFYLCACERNTEAFFGQGTRLTVV.

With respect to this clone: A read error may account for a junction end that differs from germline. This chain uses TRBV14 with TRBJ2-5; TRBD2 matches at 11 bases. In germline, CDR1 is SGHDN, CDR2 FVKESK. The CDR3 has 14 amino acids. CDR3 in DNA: TGTGCCAGCAGCCAAACCCCACTAGCGGGAGAGTTGCACTTC. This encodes CASSQTPLAGELHF.

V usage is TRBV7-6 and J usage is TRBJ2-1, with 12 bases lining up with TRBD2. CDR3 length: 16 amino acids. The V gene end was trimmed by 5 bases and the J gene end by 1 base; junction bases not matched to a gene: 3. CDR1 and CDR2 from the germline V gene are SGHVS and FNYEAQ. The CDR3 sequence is CASSRLAGVSYNEQFF. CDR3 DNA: TGTGCCAGCAGCCGACTAGCGGGAGTTTCCTACAATGAGCAGTTCTTC.